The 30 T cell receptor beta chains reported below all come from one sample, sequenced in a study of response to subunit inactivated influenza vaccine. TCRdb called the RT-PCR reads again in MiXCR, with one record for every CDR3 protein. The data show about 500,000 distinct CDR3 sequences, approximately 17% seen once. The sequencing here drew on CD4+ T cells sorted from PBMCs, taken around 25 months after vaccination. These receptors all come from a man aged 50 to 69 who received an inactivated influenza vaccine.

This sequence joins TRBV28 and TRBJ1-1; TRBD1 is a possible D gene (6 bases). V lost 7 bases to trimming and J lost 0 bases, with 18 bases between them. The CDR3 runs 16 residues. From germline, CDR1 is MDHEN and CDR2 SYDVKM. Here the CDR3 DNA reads TGTGCCAGCAACGACGGAATAGGGGGAATGAACACTGAAGCTTTCTTT. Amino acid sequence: CASNDGIGGMNTEAFF.

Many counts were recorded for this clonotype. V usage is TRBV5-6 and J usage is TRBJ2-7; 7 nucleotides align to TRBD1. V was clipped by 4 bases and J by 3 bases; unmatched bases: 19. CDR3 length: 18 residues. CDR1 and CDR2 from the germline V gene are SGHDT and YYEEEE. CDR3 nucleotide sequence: TGTGCCAGCAGCACTCTAGTTGGGACAGACGGTCGTATCTACGAGCAGTACTTC. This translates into CASSTLVGTDGRIYEQYF. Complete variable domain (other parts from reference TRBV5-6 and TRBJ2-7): DAGVTQSPTHLIKTRGQQVTLRCSPKSGHDTVSWYQQALGQGPQFIFQYYEEEERQRGNFPDRFSGHQFPNYSSELNVNALLLGDSALYLCASSTLVGTDGRIYEQYFGPGTRLTVT.

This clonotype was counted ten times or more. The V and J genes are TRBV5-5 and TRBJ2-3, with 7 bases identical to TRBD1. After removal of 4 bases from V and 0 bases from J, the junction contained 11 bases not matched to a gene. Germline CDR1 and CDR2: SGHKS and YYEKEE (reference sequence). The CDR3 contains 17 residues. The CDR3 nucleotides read TGTGCCAGCAGCAGAAACCGGGACAGCCTTAGCACAGATACGCAGTATTTT. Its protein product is CASSRNRDSLSTDTQYF. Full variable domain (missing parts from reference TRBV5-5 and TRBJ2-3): DAGVTQSPTHLIKTRGQQVTLRCSPISGHKSVSWYQQVLGQGPQFIFQYYEKEERGRGNFPDRFSARQFPNYSSELNVNALLLGDSALYLCASSRNRDSLSTDTQYFGPGTRLTVL.

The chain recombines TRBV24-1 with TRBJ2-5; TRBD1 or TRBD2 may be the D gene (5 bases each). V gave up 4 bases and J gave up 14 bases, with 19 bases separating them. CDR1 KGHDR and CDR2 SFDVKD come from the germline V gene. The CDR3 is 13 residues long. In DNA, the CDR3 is TGTGCCACCAGTGACCGGGGCCGCAGCCCCTTTTACTTC. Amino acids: CATSDRGRSPFYF.

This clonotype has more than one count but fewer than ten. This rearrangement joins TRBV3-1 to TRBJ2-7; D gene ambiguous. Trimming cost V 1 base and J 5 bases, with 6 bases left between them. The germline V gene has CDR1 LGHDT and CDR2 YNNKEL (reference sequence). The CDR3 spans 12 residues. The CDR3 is CASSQATNEQYF. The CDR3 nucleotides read TGTGCCAGCAGCCAAGCTACAAACGAGCAGTACTTC.

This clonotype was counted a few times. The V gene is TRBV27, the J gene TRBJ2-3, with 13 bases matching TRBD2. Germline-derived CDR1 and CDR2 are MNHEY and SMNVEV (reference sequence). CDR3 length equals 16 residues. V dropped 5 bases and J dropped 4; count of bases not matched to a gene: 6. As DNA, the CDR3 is TGTGCCAGCAGTCCGGGACTAGCGGGATTAGCAGATACGCAGTATTTT. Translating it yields CASSPGLAGLADTQYF.

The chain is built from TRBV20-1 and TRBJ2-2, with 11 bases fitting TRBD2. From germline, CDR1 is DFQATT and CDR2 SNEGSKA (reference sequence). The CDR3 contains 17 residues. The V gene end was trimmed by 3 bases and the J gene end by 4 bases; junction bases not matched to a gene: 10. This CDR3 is CSARVGSGGARTGELFF. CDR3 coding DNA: TGCAGTGCTAGGGTCGGTAGCGGGGGGGCCCGCACCGGGGAGCTGTTTTTT.

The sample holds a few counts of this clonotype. Here the CDR3 reads CASSETGGNQPQHF. Written as DNA, the CDR3 is TGTGCCAGCAGTGAAACCGGGGGAAATCAGCCCCAGCATTTT. The chain recombines TRBV2 with TRBJ1-5, with a weak D call TRBD1 (5 bases). CDR1 is SNHLY and CDR2 is FYNNEI in the germline V gene. V was pared by 2 bases and J by 4 bases, with 9 bases between. The CDR3 sequence is 14 residues long. The complete variable domain, with remaining parts taken from reference TRBV2 and TRBJ1-5, reads EPEVTQTPSHQVTQMGQEVILRCVPISNHLYFYWYRQILGQKVEFLVSFYNNEISEKSEIFDDQFSVERPDGSNFTLKIRSTKLEDSAMYFCASSETGGNQPQHFGDGTRLSIL.

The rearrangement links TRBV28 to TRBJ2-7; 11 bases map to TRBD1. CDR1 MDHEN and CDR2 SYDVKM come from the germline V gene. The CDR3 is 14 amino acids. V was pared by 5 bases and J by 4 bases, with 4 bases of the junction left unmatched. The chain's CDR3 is CASSGDRGRYEQYF. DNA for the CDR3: TGTGCCAGCAGTGGGGACAGGGGGAGGTACGAGCAGTACTTC.

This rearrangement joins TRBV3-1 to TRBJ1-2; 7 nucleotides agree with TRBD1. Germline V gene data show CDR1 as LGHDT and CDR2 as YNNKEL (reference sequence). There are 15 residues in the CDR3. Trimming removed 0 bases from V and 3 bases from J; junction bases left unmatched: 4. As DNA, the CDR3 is TGTGCCAGCAGCCAAGAGCGGCAGGGGGACTATGGCTACACCTTC. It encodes CASSQERQGDYGYTF. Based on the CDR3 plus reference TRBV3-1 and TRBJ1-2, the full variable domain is DTAVSQTPKYLVTQMGNDKSIKCEQNLGHDTMYWYKQDSKKFLKIMFSYNNKELIINETVPNRFSPKSPDKAHLNLHINSLELGDSAVYFCASSQERQGDYGYTFGSGTRLTVV.

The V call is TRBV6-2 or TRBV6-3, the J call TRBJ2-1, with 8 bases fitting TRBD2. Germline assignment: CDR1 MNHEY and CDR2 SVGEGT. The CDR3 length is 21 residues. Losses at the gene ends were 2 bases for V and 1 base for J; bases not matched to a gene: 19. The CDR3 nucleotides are TGTGCCAGCAGTTACGGATATTGGGGCAGTTACTCGGGAGGGTCCTACAATGAGCAGTTCTTC. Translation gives CASSYGYWGSYSGGSYNEQFF.

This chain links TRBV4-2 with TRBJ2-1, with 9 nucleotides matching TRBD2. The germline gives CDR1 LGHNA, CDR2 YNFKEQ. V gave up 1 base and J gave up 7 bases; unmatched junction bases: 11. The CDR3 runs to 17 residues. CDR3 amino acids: CASSQAVGGGAGNEQFF. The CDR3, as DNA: TGTGCCAGCAGCCAAGCGGTTGGCGGGGGGGCCGGGAATGAGCAGTTCTTC.

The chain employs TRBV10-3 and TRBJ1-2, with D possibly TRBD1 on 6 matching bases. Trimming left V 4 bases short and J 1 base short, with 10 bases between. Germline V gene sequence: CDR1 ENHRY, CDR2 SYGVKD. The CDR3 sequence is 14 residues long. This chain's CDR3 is CAISVRDNNYGYTF. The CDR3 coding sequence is TGTGCCATCAGTGTCCGGGACAATAACTATGGCTACACCTTC.

The CDR3 protein is CASSVDIRSYNEQFF. The CDR3 DNA sequence: TGTGCCAGCAGCGTGGACATACGCTCCTACAATGAGCAGTTCTTC. The chain combines TRBV9 with TRBJ2-1; a possible D gene is TRBD1 (5 bases). In germline, CDR1 is SGDLS, CDR2 YYNGEE. The V and J ends lost 2 bases and 0 bases respectively, with 9 bases between them. The CDR3 length is 15 residues.

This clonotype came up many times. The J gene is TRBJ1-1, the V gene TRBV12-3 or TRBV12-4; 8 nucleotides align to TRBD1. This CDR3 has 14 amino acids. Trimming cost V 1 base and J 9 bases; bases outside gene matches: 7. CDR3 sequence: CASSLGPGQEKAFF. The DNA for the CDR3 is TGTGCCAGCAGTTTAGGACCGGGACAGGAGAAAGCTTTCTTT.

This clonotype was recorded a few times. The CDR3 DNA reads TGTGCCAGCAGGACGACAGGTCACGAGCAGTACTTC. Protein sequence: CASRTTGHEQYF. The J gene is TRBJ2-7, the V gene TRBV28; D is possibly TRBD1 (6 bases). The germline V and J ends were trimmed by 6 bases and 5 bases, with 11 bases remaining between them. The CDR3 consists of 12 residues. CDR1 is MDHEN and CDR2 is SYDVKM in the germline V gene.

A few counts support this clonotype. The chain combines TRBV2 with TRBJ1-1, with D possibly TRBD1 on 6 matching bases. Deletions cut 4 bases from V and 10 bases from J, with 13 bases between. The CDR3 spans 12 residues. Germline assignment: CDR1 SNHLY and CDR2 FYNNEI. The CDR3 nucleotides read TGTGCCAGCAGTGGTTTACAGGGACCAGCTTTCTTT. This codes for CASSGLQGPAFF.

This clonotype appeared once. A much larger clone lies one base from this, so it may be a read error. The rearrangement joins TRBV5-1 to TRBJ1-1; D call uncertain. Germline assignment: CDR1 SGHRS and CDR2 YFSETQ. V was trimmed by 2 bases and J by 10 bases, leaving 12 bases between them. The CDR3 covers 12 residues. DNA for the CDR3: TGCGCCAGCAGCTTCTCGGGCGTCCCAGCTTTCTTT. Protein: CASSFSGVPAFF. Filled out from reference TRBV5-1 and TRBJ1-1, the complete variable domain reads KAGVTQTPRYLIKTRGQQVTLSCSPISGHRSVSWYQQTPGQGLQFLFEYFSETQRNKGNFPGRFSGRQFSNSRSEMNVSTLELGDSALYLCASSFSGVPAFFGQGTRLTVV.

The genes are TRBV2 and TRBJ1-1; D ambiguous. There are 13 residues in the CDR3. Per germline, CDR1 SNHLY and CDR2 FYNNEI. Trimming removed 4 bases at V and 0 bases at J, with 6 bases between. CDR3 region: CASSVLMNTEAFF. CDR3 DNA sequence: TGTGCCAGCAGTGTACTCATGAACACTGAAGCTTTCTTT.

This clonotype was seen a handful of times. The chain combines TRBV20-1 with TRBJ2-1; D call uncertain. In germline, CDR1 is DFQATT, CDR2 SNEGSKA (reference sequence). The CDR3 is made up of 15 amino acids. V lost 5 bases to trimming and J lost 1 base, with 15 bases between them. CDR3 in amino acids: CSAYMYSPSYNEQFF. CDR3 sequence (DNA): TGCAGTGCTTACATGTATTCTCCGTCCTACAATGAGCAGTTCTTC.

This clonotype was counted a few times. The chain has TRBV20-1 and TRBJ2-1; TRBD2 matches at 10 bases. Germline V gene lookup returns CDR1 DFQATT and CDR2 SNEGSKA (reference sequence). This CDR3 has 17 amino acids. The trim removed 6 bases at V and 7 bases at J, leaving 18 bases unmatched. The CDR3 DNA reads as TGCAGTGCGGGAGCTACCCTAGCGGGAGAGGGGGCTAATGAGCAGTTCTTC. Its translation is CSAGATLAGEGANEQFF.

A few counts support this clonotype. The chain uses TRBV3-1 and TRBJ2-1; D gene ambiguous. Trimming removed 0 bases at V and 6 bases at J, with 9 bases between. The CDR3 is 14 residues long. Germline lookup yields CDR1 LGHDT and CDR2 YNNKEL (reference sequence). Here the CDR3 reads CASSQDKLSNEQFF. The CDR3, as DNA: TGTGCCAGCAGCCAAGATAAACTTTCCAATGAGCAGTTCTTC.

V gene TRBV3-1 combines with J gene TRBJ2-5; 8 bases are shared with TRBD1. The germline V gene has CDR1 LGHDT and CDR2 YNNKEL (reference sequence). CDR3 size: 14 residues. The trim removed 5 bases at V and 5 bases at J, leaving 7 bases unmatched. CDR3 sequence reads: CASSEAGGRETQYF. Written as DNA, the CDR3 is TGTGCCAGCAGCGAAGCAGGGGGCCGGGAGACCCAGTACTTC.

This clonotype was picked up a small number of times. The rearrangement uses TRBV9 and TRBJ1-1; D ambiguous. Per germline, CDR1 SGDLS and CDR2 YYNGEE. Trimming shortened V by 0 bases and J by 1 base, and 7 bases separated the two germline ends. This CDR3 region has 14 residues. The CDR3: CASSVDSRNTEAFF. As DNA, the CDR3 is TGTGCCAGCAGCGTAGATTCCCGGAACACTGAAGCTTTCTTT. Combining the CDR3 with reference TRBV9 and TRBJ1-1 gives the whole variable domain DSGVTQTPKHLITATGQRVTLRCSPRSGDLSVYWYQQSLDQGLQFLIQYYNGEERAKGNILERFSAQQFPDLHSELNLSSLELGDSALYFCASSVDSRNTEAFFGQGTRLTVV.

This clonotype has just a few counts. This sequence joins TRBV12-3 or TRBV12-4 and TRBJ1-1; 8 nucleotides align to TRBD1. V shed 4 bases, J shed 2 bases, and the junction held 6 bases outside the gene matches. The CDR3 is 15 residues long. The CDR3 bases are TGTGCCAGCAGTTACACAGGGGGTAAAAACACTGAAGCTTTCTTT. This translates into CASSYTGGKNTEAFF.

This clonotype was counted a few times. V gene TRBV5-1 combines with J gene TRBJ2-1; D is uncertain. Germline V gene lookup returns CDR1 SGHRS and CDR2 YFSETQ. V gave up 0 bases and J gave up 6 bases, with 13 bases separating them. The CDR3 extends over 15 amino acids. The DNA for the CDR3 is TGCGCCAGCAGCTTGGACGCCGGAGTAACCAATGAGCAGTTCTTC. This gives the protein CASSLDAGVTNEQFF.

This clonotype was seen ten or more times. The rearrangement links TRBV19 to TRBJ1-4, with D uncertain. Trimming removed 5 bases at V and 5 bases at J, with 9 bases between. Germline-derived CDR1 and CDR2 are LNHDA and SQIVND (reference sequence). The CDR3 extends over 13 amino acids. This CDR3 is CASSWTGNEKLFF. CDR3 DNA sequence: TGTGCCAGTAGTTGGACGGGAAATGAAAAACTGTTTTTT.

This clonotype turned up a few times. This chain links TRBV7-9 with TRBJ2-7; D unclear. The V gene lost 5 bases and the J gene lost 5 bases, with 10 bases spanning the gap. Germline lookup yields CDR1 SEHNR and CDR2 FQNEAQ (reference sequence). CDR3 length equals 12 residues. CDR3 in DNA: TGTGCCAGCAGCACGGAAGGCCACGAGCAGTACTTC. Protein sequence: CASSTEGHEQYF.

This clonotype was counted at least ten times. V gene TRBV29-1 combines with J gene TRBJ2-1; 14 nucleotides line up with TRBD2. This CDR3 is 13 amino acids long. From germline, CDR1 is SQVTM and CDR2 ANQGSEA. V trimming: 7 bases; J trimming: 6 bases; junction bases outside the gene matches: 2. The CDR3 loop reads CSGGLAGGNEQFF. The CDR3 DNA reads TGCAGCGGTGGACTAGCGGGAGGCAATGAGCAGTTCTTC.

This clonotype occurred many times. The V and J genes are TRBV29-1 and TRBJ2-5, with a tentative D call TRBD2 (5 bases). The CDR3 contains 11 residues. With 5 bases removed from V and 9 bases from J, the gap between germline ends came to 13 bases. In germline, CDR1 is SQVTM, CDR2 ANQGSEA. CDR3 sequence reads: CSVFIEGSQYF. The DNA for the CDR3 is TGCAGCGTTTTCATCGAGGGTTCCCAGTACTTC.